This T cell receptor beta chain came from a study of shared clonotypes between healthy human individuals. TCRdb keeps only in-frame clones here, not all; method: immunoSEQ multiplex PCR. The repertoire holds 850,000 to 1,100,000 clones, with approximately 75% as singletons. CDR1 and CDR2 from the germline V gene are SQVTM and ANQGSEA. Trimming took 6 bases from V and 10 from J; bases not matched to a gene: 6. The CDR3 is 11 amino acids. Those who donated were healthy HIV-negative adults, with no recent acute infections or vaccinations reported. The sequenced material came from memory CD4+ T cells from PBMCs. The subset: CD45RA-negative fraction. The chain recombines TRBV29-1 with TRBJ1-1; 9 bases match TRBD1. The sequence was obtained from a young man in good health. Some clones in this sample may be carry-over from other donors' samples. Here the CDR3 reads CSVAQGAAAFF. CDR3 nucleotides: TGCAGCGTAGCACAGGGGGCAGCAGCTTTCTTT.